This T cell receptor (beta chain) comes out of a study of cytomegalovirus exposure and HLA in healthy donors. CDR3 length: 16 amino acids. Germline CDR1 reads KGHSH; CDR2 reads LQKENI. V lost 1 base to trimming and J lost 6 bases; unmatched junction nucleotides: 7. 13 Jbeta primers and 60 Vbeta primers were used for the PCR. Sequencing used immunoSEQ multiplex PCR; TCRdb keeps in-frame clones, though not all of them. The table shows roughly 180,000 clones, with around 74% occurring only once. The sequence was collected from a female donor in good health and CMV-seronegative. Specimen: PBMCs. The V and J genes are TRBV18 and TRBJ2-2; 8 positions agree with TRBD2. The CDR3 coding sequence is TGTGCCAGCTCACCACGGCGGGGGGCCGTCGCCGGGGAGCTGTTTTTT. It yields the protein CASSPRRGAVAGELFF.